The 5 T cell receptor beta chains below come from one sample, sequenced in a study of cytomegalovirus exposure and HLA in healthy donors. The PCR employed 60 Vbeta primers together with 13 Jbeta primers. Using immunoSEQ multiplex PCR, the repertoire was profiled, and TCRdb retains in-frame clones only, with some absent. The profile shows about 190,000 clones, about 85% of them singletons. The specimen sequenced was PBMCs. These receptors all come from a woman between 50 and 59 years old in good health and CMV-seropositive.

This chain links TRBV7-2 with TRBJ2-3; the D gene is possibly TRBD1 (5 bases). Trimming stripped 3 bases from V and 0 bases from J, with 10 bases between. This CDR3 has 15 amino acids. Germline lookup yields CDR1 SGHTA and CDR2 FQGNSA. CDR3 residues: CASSFDSLSTDTQYF. Written as DNA, the CDR3 is TGTGCCAGCAGCTTCGACAGCCTTAGCACAGATACGCAGTATTTT.

The chain's CDR3 is CASSLVGRGQETQYF. CDR3 bases: TGTGCCAGCAGCTTAGTAGGTAGGGGGCAGGAGACCCAGTACTTC. This rearrangement joins TRBV7-2 to TRBJ2-5; 7 bases match TRBD1. Germline V lookup: CDR1 SGHTA, CDR2 FQGNSA. The CDR3 totals 15 residues. V trimming: 1 base; J trimming: 5 bases; junction bases outside the gene matches: 7.

The J gene is TRBJ2-5, the V gene TRBV2, with D perhaps matching TRBD1 (5 bases). V gave up 8 bases and J gave up 0 bases, with 10 bases separating them. CDR1 is SNHLY, CDR2 FYNNEI, per germline. This CDR3 is 13 amino acids long. CDR3 nucleotide sequence: TGTGCCAGCTCGACAGACTACCAAGAGACCCAGTACTTC. Its protein is CASSTDYQETQYF.

This clone was seen a single time. The rearrangement links TRBV7-8 to TRBJ1-2; the match to TRBD1 covers 11 bases. CDR1 and CDR2 (germline): SGHVS, FQNEAQ. The CDR3 has 16 amino acids. Trimming cost V 5 bases and J 7 bases; bases outside gene matches: 12. The CDR3 bases are TGTGCCAGCAGCCGACCCGGGACAGGGGGACATGGTGGCTACACCTTC. It specifies CASSRPGTGGHGGYTF.

The chain carries TRBV5-1 and TRBJ2-7; tentative D call: TRBD1 (6 bases). Trimming pared 0 bases from V and 1 base from J, leaving 11 bases between. Per germline, CDR1 SGHRS and CDR2 YFSETQ. CDR3 size: 15 residues. The CDR3 spells CASSLDRVTSYEQYF. In nucleotides, the CDR3 is TGCGCCAGCAGCTTGGACAGGGTCACGTCCTACGAGCAGTACTTC.